This TCR beta chain appears in the sequencing data of a study of blood T cells in healthy people across ages (dated by TCRdb to 2014 to 2015). Context from the whole study: In model experiments, template switching captured roughly one uniquely barcoded TCR beta cDNA molecule for every two T cells. The donors were divided into four age groups: young (average around 15 years), middle-aged (approximately 42), aged (roughly 60) and long-lived (approximately 74). The study analyzed two additional independent replicas of 1 million unique cDNA reads from the same blood draw for two donors, one aged 18 to 29 and one aged 80 or older. To avoid experimental bias, donors of different ages were spread randomly across the sequencing lanes. To track age-related changes in TCR beta repertoire diversity, the study relied on deep sequencing normalized with unique cDNA molecular identifiers.

A note on this clonotype: No cognate antigen has been identified for it. No much larger clonotype is one base removed from it; base qualities were not supplied.

The approximately 39 donors, aged about 6 to 100 years, were systemically healthy Caucasian individuals from Russia. Each donor gave around 9.8 milliliters of peripheral blood, collected into EDTA-treated Vacutainer tubes. PBMCs were isolated by Ficoll-Paque density-gradient centrifugation, with at least 7 million obtained per sample. Total RNA, at least 5.5 micrograms per sample, was extracted from PBMCs with Trizol reagent. For every donor, an aliquot of PBMCs went through flow cytometry to measure the percentages of naive CD45RAhigh/CD27high T cells. Overall results and qualifications from the work: Conclusive comparison of naive and antigen-experienced compartments was prevented by the profiling of bulk unsorted PBMCs. A strong correlation was found between observed TCR beta diversity and the percentage of naive T cells measured by flow cytometry. Compared with the aged group, the long-lived group had more naive CD4+ T cells, fewer expanded clones and increased TCR diversity, suggesting age selection. Estimates of total diversity from one million sequenced T cells were regarded as lower bounds and underestimates. Donor CMV infection status was unknown, potentially confounding age-related changes in expanded clonotypes. As age increased, observed TCR beta diversity per million T cells dropped in a roughly linear way, and a significant reduction was already evident by age 40.

Sequences ENHRY (CDR1) and SYGVKD (CDR2) are obtained from the germline V gene. The CDR3 sequence holds 15 residues, the cysteine and phenylalanine included. Only CDR3 DNA remains: 45 bases, in frame from the first base. The V end loses 3 bases and the J end loses 2 bases, and a stretch of 14 bases separates them. Libraries were prepared through 5' RACE. The data were produced on an Illumina HiSeq 2500. A second PCR of roughly 7 to 11 cycles was performed with a sample-barcoded 5' primer and a J-beta primer mix. A unique molecular identifier was introduced onto each TCR beta cDNA molecule by a template-switch 5' adaptor carrying 12 random nucleotides. At least 2.5 million CDR3-containing paired-end reads were obtained from each sample. All of the RNA was converted into first-strand cDNA using the Mint cDNA synthesis kit, with a TRBC-specific oligonucleotide serving as the primer. After uracil-DNA glycosylase treatment, a first 18-cycle PCR used universal primers M1SS and BC2_uni_R on all cDNA. The authors processed their data as follows. Normalization of each sample was performed by random selection of 1 million high-quality reads, each carrying a distinct molecular identifier. Reads with shared molecular identifiers were discarded instead of being binned into consensus sequences. CDR3 identification, clonotype clustering and error correction used MiTCR with a Q25 quality threshold and the strictest error-elimination algorithm. Lower-bound total TCR beta diversity was estimated with a nonparametric unseen species model using Euler transformation. TCRdb reanalyzed the raw reads on its own, using fastp at Q25 for trimming and MiXCR for clone calling, and kept in-frame beta chains. Identical CDR3 protein sequences are pooled into one entry, listed with their most common genes and DNA. What appears here as the V and J calls and clone size reflects TCRdb's work, not the paper's. This sample is represented by 1.5 million to 2 million distinct CDR3 sequences; 49% of them were singletons. The leading ten clones occupy approximately 2.1% of the sample.

The TCR sequence derives from a woman aged 40 to 50 in good health. Sequenced input: blood. The chain couples TRBV10-3 to TRBJ2-7; no D gene can be assigned with confidence. The nucleotide sequence is TGTGCCATCAGTGAAGAATCGTCCGGTGCCTACGAGCAGTACTTC. This sequence encodes CAISEESSGAYEQYF.